What follows is one T cell receptor beta chain and its context. This specimen belongs to a study of vaccination and CD4 T cells after COVID-19. TCRdb recomputed calls from the PCR reads with MiXCR, one row per CDR3 protein. The sample contains about 14,000 distinct CDR3 sequences, 65% to 70% of which appear only once. Spanning March to December 2020, the positive PCR dates came before US Alpha, Beta and Delta variants. V lost 4 bases, J lost 2 bases, and 9 bases lay in between. The CDR3 totals 13 residues. Germline lookup yields CDR1 GTSNPN and CDR2 SVGIG (reference sequence). The receptor was isolated from a human donor who had recovered from COVID-19. The rearrangement joins TRBV30 to TRBJ1-5; weak D call: TRBD1 (6 bases). The sequencing used CD4+ T cells from blood, collected after SARS-CoV-2 vaccination. CDR3 nucleotides: TGTGCCTGGACGCGACAGGGCAATCAGCCCCAGCATTTT. Translated: CAWTRQGNQPQHF.